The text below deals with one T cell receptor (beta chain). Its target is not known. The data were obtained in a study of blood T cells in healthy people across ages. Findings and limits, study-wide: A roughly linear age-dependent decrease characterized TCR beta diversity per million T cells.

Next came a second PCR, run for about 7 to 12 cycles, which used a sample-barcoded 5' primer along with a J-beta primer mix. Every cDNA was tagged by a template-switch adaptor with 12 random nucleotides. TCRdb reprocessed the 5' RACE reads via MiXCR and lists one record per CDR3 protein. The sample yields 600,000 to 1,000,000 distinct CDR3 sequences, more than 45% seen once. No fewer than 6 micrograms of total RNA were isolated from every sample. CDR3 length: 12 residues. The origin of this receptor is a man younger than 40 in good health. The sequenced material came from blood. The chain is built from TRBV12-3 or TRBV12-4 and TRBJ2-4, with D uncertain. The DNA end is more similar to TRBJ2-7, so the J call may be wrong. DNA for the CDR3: TGTGCCAGCAGCCTGATGGTCCACGAGCAGTACTTC. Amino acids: CASSLMVHEQYF.